The entry below describes one T cell receptor beta chain. Its antigen remains unknown. Produced via immunoSEQ multiplex PCR; TCRdb's table is partial and in-frame only. The table records about 140,000 clones, approximately 86% of them present only once. The sample belongs to a study of radiation and T cells in renal cell carcinoma. General study results and limits: Pretreatment tumor biopsies were lacking, so baseline clonotypes are unknown.

The sample's time point: blood 4 weeks post-SBRT, at nephrectomy. Treatment in this sample: 15 Gy SBRT to primary tumor, nephrectomy 4 weeks later. The germline V gene has CDR1 MNHEY and CDR2 SVGAGI. The CDR3 extends over 14 amino acids. Trimming cost V 2 bases and J 4 bases, with 11 bases left between them. This material consisted of blood, taken from a patient whose treatment included radiotherapy and nephrectomy. The rearrangement links TRBV6-5 to TRBJ1-2; a weak D match, TRBD1 (5 bases). The source of this sequence is a woman in her forties or fifties with renal cell carcinoma. The CDR3 loop reads CASSYGDRAYGYTF. CDR3 nucleotides: TGTGCCAGCAGTTACGGAGACAGAGCCTATGGCTACACCTTC.